The 13 T cell receptor beta chains below all came from one sample that was sequenced in a study of shared clonotypes between healthy human individuals (dated by TCRdb to about 2020). The library was generated by the immunoSEQ multiplex PCR assay. Here the immuneACCESS table is served through TCRdb, limited to in-frame sequences with V and J called. Missing clones are a known gap in these copies; in checked studies unresolved V genes cover under half, and the rest lacks a known reason. The sample table contains approximately 2,000,000 clones; only one count was recorded for 85% to 95% of them. Of the sample, 0.37% is held by the ten largest clones. Sequencing used naive CD4+ T cells from PBMCs. Per the publication, the cell subset or site label means: CD45RA+ positively selected. The source of these receptors is a man aged 18-30 years in good health. Some clones in this sample may be carry-over from other donors' samples.

The chain uses TRBV19 and TRBJ1-5, with a weak D call TRBD1 (5 bases). Looked up from germline, CDR1 is LNHDA and CDR2 is SQIVND (reference sequence). V was trimmed by 5 bases and J by 6 bases, leaving 17 bases between them. The CDR3 runs to 15 residues. CDR3 nucleotide sequence: TGTGCCAGTAGTCCCTACACGGGGCAAGGTCAGCCCCAGCATTTT. As protein: CASSPYTGQGQPQHF.

The rearrangement uses TRBV7-9 and TRBJ1-1; TRBD1 is a possible D gene (6 bases). The CDR3 spans 14 residues. The V gene lost 5 bases and the J gene lost 4 bases, with 14 bases spanning the gap. The germline V gene encodes CDR1 SEHNR and CDR2 FQNEAQ (reference sequence). CDR3 residues: CASSPGGGGTEAFF. The CDR3 region has the DNA TGTGCCAGCAGCCCCGGAGGAGGGGGCACTGAAGCTTTCTTT.

This clone was found once. CDR3 sequence reads: CASSQGLAGGTTDTQYF. CDR3 sequence (DNA): TGTGCCAGCAGCCAAGGACTAGCGGGAGGGACCACAGATACGCAGTATTTT. The V and J genes are TRBV7-3 and TRBJ2-3, with 15 bases that match TRBD2. In germline, CDR1 is SGHTA, CDR2 FQGTGA. The CDR3 totals 17 residues. The J segment lost 2 bases and the V segment lost 5 bases, leaving 5 bases of the junction unmatched.

This chain connects TRBV27 to TRBJ1-1, with TRBD1 matching 8 bases. Germline CDR1 reads MNHEY; CDR2 reads SMNVEV (reference sequence). This CDR3 spans 16 amino acids. Losses at the gene ends were 3 bases for V and 4 bases for J; bases not matched to a gene: 10. Here the CDR3 reads CASSLLRSGGVTEAFF. CDR3 in DNA: TGTGCCAGCAGTTTGCTCAGATCAGGGGGCGTCACTGAAGCTTTCTTT.

The chain carries TRBV28 and TRBJ2-3, with 12 nucleotides matching TRBD2. The CDR3 spans 17 residues. V trimming: 4 bases; J trimming: 5 bases; junction bases outside the gene matches: 10. Germline loops: CDR1 MDHEN, CDR2 SYDVKM. DNA for the CDR3: TGTGCCAGCAGTTATGGGGCTAGCGGGAGGGCCGTAGATACGCAGTATTTT. As protein: CASSYGASGRAVDTQYF.

The chain couples TRBV5-4 to TRBJ2-2; the D is unclear. The V end lost 6 bases, the J end lost 6 bases, and 12 bases lay between the germline ends. The CDR3 contains 13 residues. Looked up from germline, CDR1 is SGHNT and CDR2 is YYREEE (reference sequence). The CDR3 bases are TGTGCCAGCACGTACCGGTCATCCGGGGAGCTGTTTTTT. Its translation is CASTYRSSGELFF.

This sequence joins TRBV19 and TRBJ1-5; 8 bases align to TRBD1. With 3 bases clipped from V and 4 bases from J, the junction kept 8 bases outside the gene matches. The CDR3 is 16 residues long. Per the germline V gene, CDR1 is LNHDA and CDR2 is SQIVND (reference sequence). The DNA for the CDR3 is TGTGCCAGTAGTATGGAGGGACAGGCTAAAAATCAGCCCCAGCATTTT. Its protein product is CASSMEGQAKNQPQHF.

The CDR3 bases are TGTGCCAGCAGCCTCGGGGTTCTAAACACTGAAGCTTTCTTT. Encoded protein: CASSLGVLNTEAFF. This rearrangement joins TRBV9 to TRBJ1-1; D is unresolved. The CDR3 spans 14 residues. CDR1 SGDLS and CDR2 YYNGEE come from the germline V gene. Trimming removed 4 bases from V and 2 bases from J, with 12 bases in between. The full variable domain, completed using reference TRBV9 and TRBJ1-1, is DSGVTQTPKHLITATGQRVTLRCSPRSGDLSVYWYQQSLDQGLQFLIQYYNGEERAKGNILERFSAQQFPDLHSELNLSSLELGDSALYFCASSLGVLNTEAFFGQGTRLTVV.

The rearrangement uses TRBV19 and TRBJ2-1; possibly TRBD2 for D (6 bases). V was cut by 4 bases and J by 7 bases, with 23 bases left in between. The CDR3 contains 17 residues. From germline, CDR1 is LNHDA and CDR2 SQIVND (reference sequence). CDR3 nucleotides: TGTGCCAGTAGTACAGTTGCGGGGAGTCGTTACGGGAATGAGCAGTTCTTC. Protein: CASSTVAGSRYGNEQFF.

CDR3 loop: CASSKTSGAPTGELFF. Written as DNA, the CDR3 is TGTGCCAGCAGCAAAACTAGCGGGGCCCCCACCGGGGAGCTGTTTTTT. V usage is TRBV5-4 and J usage is TRBJ2-2, with 10 bases lining up with TRBD2. Trimming took 4 bases from V and 4 from J; bases not matched to a gene: 7. Per germline, CDR1 SGHNT and CDR2 YYREEE (reference sequence). The CDR3 totals 16 residues.

Note on this clone: This sample also contains other DNA sequences that code for the same CDR3. The chain's CDR3 is CASSRGGANVLTF. The CDR3 nucleotides read TGCGCCAGCAGCCGGGGTGGGGCCAACGTCCTGACTTTC. The chain recombines TRBV5-1 with TRBJ2-6; tentatively, D is TRBD2 (5 bases). Germline V gives CDR1 SGHRS, CDR2 YFSETQ. The ends were cut back, 4 bases at V and 3 bases at J, with 5 bases in the middle. The CDR3 contains 13 residues.

This chain uses TRBV6-1 with TRBJ1-5; D is ambiguous. Trimming pared 8 bases from V and 2 bases from J, leaving 7 bases between. Germline V CDR1 and CDR2: MNHNS, SASEGT. This CDR3 is built from 12 residues. CDR3 sequence: CASVFGNQPQHF. In DNA form, the CDR3 reads TGTGCCAGCGTTTTTGGCAATCAGCCCCAGCATTTT.

CDR3 in amino acids: CASSPGTSGTYEQYF. The CDR3 DNA reads TGTGCCAGTAGTCCCGGGACTAGCGGAACCTACGAGCAGTACTTC. The rearrangement joins TRBV19 to TRBJ2-7; 11 bases agree with TRBD2. V shed 5 bases, J shed 2 bases, and the junction held 5 bases outside the gene matches. The CDR3 spans 15 residues. Germline-derived CDR1 and CDR2 are LNHDA and SQIVND (reference sequence). Complete variable domain (other parts from reference TRBV19 and TRBJ2-7): DGGITQSPKYLFRKEGQNVTLSCEQNLNHDAMYWYRQDPGQGLRLIYYSQIVNDFQKGDIAEGYSVSREKKESFPLTVTSAQKNPTAFYLCASSPGTSGTYEQYFGPGTRLTVT.